This TCR beta chain was observed in a study of cytomegalovirus exposure and HLA in healthy donors. Study observations and caveats: In terms of immune exposure information, only CMV serostatus was available.

PCR used 60 Vbeta primers and 13 Jbeta primers. Profiled with immunoSEQ multiplex PCR; TCRdb holds only in-frame clones, not every one. Among fewer than 200,000 clones, roughly 85% were seen once, and the ten largest hold 2.5%. Germline CDR1 reads SNHLY; CDR2 reads FYNNEI. The CDR3 consists of 15 residues. V lost 6 bases and J 5 bases, leaving 17 bases between the germline ends. Comments on this clone: Its antigen is unknown.

This receptor was obtained from a man aged 25 to 40 in good health and CMV-seropositive. What was sequenced was PBMCs. V is TRBV2 and J is TRBJ2-1, with a possible D match to TRBD2 (6 bases). CDR3: CASRSSSGPHNEQFF. The CDR3 coding sequence is TGTGCCAGCAGGAGCTCAAGCGGGCCTCACAATGAGCAGTTCTTC.